The sequence of this TCR beta chain was determined in a study of T-cell memory formation after mild COVID-19. On the study more broadly: Largely, TCR clusters stayed within a single donor.

Constant-segment primers and 5'RACE yielded cDNA libraries for TCR alpha and TCR beta, each carrying sample barcodes and UMIs. MiXCR was run by TCRdb on the 5' RACE reads, yielding one entry per CDR3 protein. Seen here are roughly 86,000 distinct CDR3 sequences, about 15% observed once, and the top ten hold approximately 40%. The study, taken as a whole, reports: Day 15 to 85 contracting clones showed balanced CD4/CD8; later expanders leaned CD4+. Researchers report contracting CD4+ clones mostly in CM and EM, with CD8+ clones in EMRA.

The CDR3 extends over 17 amino acids. CDR1 is ENHRY, CDR2 SYGVKD, per germline. The germline V and J ends were trimmed by 4 bases and 5 bases, with 22 bases remaining between them. As for this clonotype: The antigen remains unidentified.

The material sequenced was PBMCs or a T cell subset sorted from them (not recorded which). The receptor was derived from a man between 18 and 29 years old who had mild COVID-19 (a few samples of this study predate the infection). Cell type and time point are not known. The chain combines TRBV10-3 with TRBJ2-3; perhaps TRBD2 as D (7 bases). The CDR3 nucleotides are TGTGCCATCAGTGGTGGTCTGGCTGGGGGGGCCATAGATACGCAGTATTTT. Translating gives CAISGGLAGGAIDTQYF.